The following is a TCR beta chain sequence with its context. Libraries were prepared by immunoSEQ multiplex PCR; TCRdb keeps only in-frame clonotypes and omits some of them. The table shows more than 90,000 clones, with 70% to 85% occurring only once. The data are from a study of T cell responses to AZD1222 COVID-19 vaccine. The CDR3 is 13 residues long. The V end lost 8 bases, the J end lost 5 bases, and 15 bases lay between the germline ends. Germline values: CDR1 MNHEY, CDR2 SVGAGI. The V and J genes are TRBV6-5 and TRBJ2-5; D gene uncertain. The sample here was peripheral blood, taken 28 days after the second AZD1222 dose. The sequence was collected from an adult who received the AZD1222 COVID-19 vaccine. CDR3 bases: TGTGCCAGCTCTAAGGCACAGTGGGAGACCCAGTACTTC. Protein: CASSKAQWETQYF.